The TCR beta chain under discussion was sequenced for a study of T cell responses to AZD1222 COVID-19 vaccine. Method: immunoSEQ multiplex PCR; TCRdb's copy keeps in-frame clones and lacks some. Of more than 100,000 clones listed, 80% to 90% were seen once; the top ten hold approximately 3.1%. This TCR was sampled from an adult in good health. The source was peripheral blood, collected on day 0 of AZD1222 vaccination.

CDR3 bases: TGTGCCAGCAGCTTATCGCCCGACACTGAAGCTTTCTTT. Translating gives CASSLSPDTEAFF. V is TRBV7-2 and J is TRBJ1-1; D is unclear. With 2 bases removed from V and 3 bases from J, the gap between germline ends came to 7 bases. The CDR3 covers 13 residues. The germline CDR1 and CDR2 sequences are SGHTA and FQGNSA.